This TCR beta chain was found in a study of T-cell reconstitution after alpha-beta-depleted transplantation in children. Overall study results and limits: Hyperexpanded clones declined; after one year, newly produced T cells mostly supplied diversity. The origin of alpha-beta T cells about two months after transplant was reportedly several hundred expanded graft clones.

This clonotype was found a few times. Its antigen is still unknown. V shed 4 bases and J 5 bases; nucleotides not matched to a gene: 8. Germline V CDR1 and CDR2: MNHEY, SVGAGI. The CDR3 is made up of 15 amino acids. The TCRbeta library was prepared with unique molecular identifiers. TCRdb re-called the PCR reads through MiXCR, storing one row per CDR3 protein. The sample has 500,000 to 650,000 distinct CDR3 sequences, 10% to 15% seen once. This sample comprised PBMCs, mostly from graft donor cells, obtained 360 days after TCRalphabeta/CD19-depleted stem cell transplant. The sequence came from a male patient under 18 who had a stem cell transplant for acute myeloid leukemia, so the T cells may come from the graft donor. The rearrangement links TRBV6-5 to TRBJ2-5, with TRBD2 identical over 9 bases. The CDR3 sequence is CASSLTSGQRETQYF. CDR3 DNA: TGTGCCAGCAGTTTGACTAGCGGACAGAGGGAGACCCAGTACTTC.